This T cell receptor (beta chain) was obtained from a study of PD-1 blockade in classical Hodgkin lymphoma (dated by TCRdb to 2020 to 2022). Notes on the research overall: Nivolumab dosing was 3 mg/kg intravenously every 2 weeks, continuing until either disease progression or unacceptable toxicity. The study used CyTOF and TCR beta sequencing to define a peripheral blood immune signature of response to PD-1 blockade in classical Hodgkin lymphoma.

Reading the germline V gene gives CDR1 MDHEN and CDR2 SYDVKM. From the cysteine through the phenylalanine, the CDR3 covers 14 amino acids. Only the CDR3 DNA is retained, 42 bases long and in frame from the first base. V is shortened by 4 bases, J by 3 bases, and the region joining them spans 10 bases. Sample time point, as interpreted from the label and publication: cycle 2 day 1 (C2D1) of nivolumab. Every trial patient had relapsed after autologous stem cell transplantation, and cohorts A, B and C differed in prior brentuximab vedotin exposure. The trial cohort comprised roughly 50 patients with relapsed/refractory classical Hodgkin lymphoma whose best overall responses were complete response, partial response or progressive disease. Single-agent nivolumab was administered to trial patients in the multi-cohort phase II CheckMate 205 trial. Best overall response was determined by an independent review committee according to the 2007 International Working Group response criteria. PBMCs from the trial were collected at three points: immediately before nivolumab initiation (C1D1), and during therapy at cycle 2 day 1 and cycle 4 day 1. Peripheral blood was collected in 8 mL Vacutainer Cell Preparation Tubes, from which PBMCs were isolated by centrifugation and then cryopreserved.

The paper as a whole reports these results and caveats: Among trial patients, those achieving complete response had baseline diversity similar to that of newly diagnosed patients, while diversity was significantly lower in partial responders and progressors. Diversity was lower in patients who began nivolumab less than 1 year after ASCT, so these patients were left out of later analyses to avoid confounding by immune reconstitution. Newly diagnosed patients were reported to have lower baseline TCR diversity than healthy donors, and relapsed/refractory patients were reported to have lower baseline TCR diversity still. CD4+ but not CD8+ TCR diversity rose significantly by C4D1 (p=0.0027 vs p=0.16), most apparent in complete responders (p=0.02). The study was restricted to a single clinical trial cohort, and the causes of repertoire differences, possibly disease activity or prior therapy, were left undefined.

To note about this clone: Its binding antigen is unknown. No qualities accompany the bases; no much larger clone lies one base away.

Genomic DNA was extracted with the Qiagen DNeasy kit from unsorted PBMCs and from negatively selected CD4+ and CD8+ fractions. TCR beta CDR3 regions were amplified by immunoSEQ multiplex PCR using primers annealing to V and J segments. A synthetic immune receptor repertoire was used to minimize amplification bias, and remaining bias was computationally removed after sequencing. The authors' pipeline ran thus. Custom Python scripts were used to quantify repertoire diversity as the Shannon entropy index. Unsorted, CD4+ and CD8+ repertoires were analyzed separately, except for combined analyses in which CD4+ and CD8+ sequences were merged in silico. A clone counted as expanded when the clone's frequency after treatment rose at least 2-fold relative to C1D1, and clones undetected at baseline were given a pseudocount of 0.5. Singleton clones were defined as clones with 0 or 1 copy at C1D1, and non-singleton clones were defined as clones with 2 or more copies. Clones expanded in unsorted samples were labelled as CD4+, CD8+ or unknown by matching protein sequences in sorted samples from the same patient. Diversity changes from C1D1 to C4D1 were tested in paired samples using Wilcoxon tests. This is the immuneACCESS table as TCRdb keeps it, with only in-frame sequences that have V and J called. A part of the clones is gone; compared with another copy, unresolved V genes explain less than half, and the rest is unexplained. V and J calls and clone size follow that table, whereas D and trimming were derived from the DNA. In all, the sample holds some 95,000 clones, and about 91% of those were seen once. The leading ten clones occupy around 10% of the sample.

The chain links TRBV28 with TRBJ2-1, with no confidently assigned D gene. The sample here was peripheral blood mononuclear cells (PBMCs), taken before the second cycle of nivolumab. The sequence was obtained from a human donor with classical Hodgkin lymphoma. The CDR3 reads CASSSISLYNEQFF. In nucleotides, the sequence is TGTGCCAGCAGTTCTATCTCCCTCTACAATGAGCAGTTCTTC.